Shown below are 10 T cell receptor beta chains from a single sample sequenced in a study of blood T cell repertoires in COVID-19 (dated by TCRdb to between 2020 and 2021). The method was the immunoSEQ multiplex PCR assay. Drawn from immuneACCESS, this table holds only the in-frame rearrangements with V and J called that TCRdb kept. Clones are partly lost; checked studies trace under half to an unresolved V gene and leave the rest unexplained. The sample table holds about 190,000 clones, of which 70% to 80% were seen once. Over 10% of the sample is taken by the ten largest. Sequencing was performed on peripheral blood. All receptors come from a woman in her fifties or sixties with acute or convalescent COVID-19.

The V and J genes are TRBV19 and TRBJ2-1; TRBD1 aligns across 8 bases. CDR1 and CDR2 from the germline V gene are LNHDA and SQIVND (reference sequence). The CDR3 sequence is 17 residues long. V lost 5 bases to trimming and J lost 0 bases; unmatched junction nucleotides: 9. The DNA of the CDR3 is TGTGCCAGTAGTCCCCGTACAGGGGGAGCCTCCTACAATGAGCAGTTCTTC. It specifies CASSPRTGGASYNEQFF.

This clone was counted a single time. This sequence joins TRBV7-9 and TRBJ1-2; 9 bases fit TRBD1. Unmatched junction bases numbered 3, after V lost 4 bases and J lost 0 bases. CDR3 length: 15 residues. CDR1 SEHNR and CDR2 FQNEAQ come from the germline V gene (reference sequence). CDR3 protein: CASSSGQGANYGYTF. The CDR3 nucleotides read TGTGCCAGCAGCTCGGGACAGGGAGCTAACTATGGCTACACCTTC.

The V and J genes are TRBV4-3 and TRBJ2-7; D gene ambiguous. Between the trimmed V and J ends, which lost 4 bases and 1 base, there was a span of 11 bases. CDR3 length: 14 residues. Germline CDR1 reads LGHNA; CDR2 reads YSLEER. CDR3 sequence: CASSPQGGSYEQYF. Written as DNA, the CDR3 is TGCGCCAGCAGCCCGCAAGGCGGATCCTACGAGCAGTACTTC.

The gene calls are TRBV11-2 and TRBJ2-7, with 7 bases fitting TRBD1. The V gene's germline CDR1 is SGHAT and CDR2 FQNNGV. V trimming: 3 bases; J trimming: 3 bases; junction bases outside the gene matches: 2. The CDR3 spans 13 residues. In DNA, the CDR3 is TGTGCCAGCAGCTTTCACAGGGGCTACGAGCAGTACTTC. Its protein product is CASSFHRGYEQYF.

This sequence joins TRBV28 and TRBJ2-7; D might be TRBD2 (5 bases). The CDR3 has 16 amino acids. Trimming left V 2 bases short and J 0 bases short, with 14 bases between. Germline-derived CDR1 and CDR2 are MDHEN and SYDVKM. CDR3 in DNA: TGTGCCAGCAGTTTAGTCCCTAGCCAACGCTCCTACGAGCAGTACTTC. This gives the protein CASSLVPSQRSYEQYF.

Only a few counts were recorded for this clone. This chain uses TRBV28 with TRBJ1-2; maybe TRBD1 (5 bases). V was cut by 6 bases and J by 1 base, with 15 bases left in between. This CDR3 region has 15 residues. CDR1 is MDHEN, CDR2 SYDVKM, per germline. CDR3 sequence: CASRLKGQNNYGYTF. The DNA for the CDR3 is TGTGCCAGCAGACTCAAGGGGCAGAATAACTATGGCTACACCTTC.

The rearrangement uses TRBV29-1 and TRBJ2-7; D perhaps matches TRBD2 (5 bases). Germline V CDR1 and CDR2: SQVTM, ANQGSEA. The CDR3 consists of 12 residues. With 6 bases removed from V and 4 bases from J, the gap between germline ends came to 13 bases. The CDR3 is CSVTSKQYEQYF. The CDR3 DNA reads TGCAGCGTAACTAGTAAGCAATACGAGCAGTACTTC.

The rearrangement uses TRBV2 and TRBJ2-1, with 8 nucleotides matching TRBD2. This CDR3 spans 13 amino acids. The V segment lost 3 bases and the J segment 9 bases; nucleotides outside the gene matches: 4. Germline V gene lookup returns CDR1 SNHLY and CDR2 FYNNEI. The chain's CDR3 is CASSDGRAGEQFF. The CDR3 DNA reads TGTGCCAGCAGTGACGGGAGGGCCGGTGAGCAGTTCTTC.

The chain has TRBV6-5 and TRBJ2-6; tentatively, D is TRBD1 (5 bases). The germline gives CDR1 MNHEY, CDR2 SVGAGI. This CDR3 is built from 15 residues. V was cut by 8 bases and J by 1 base, with 12 bases left in between. CDR3 DNA: TGTGCCAGCTCCAAGCAGGGATCTGGGGCCAACGTCCTGACTTTC. It encodes CASSKQGSGANVLTF.

V usage is TRBV27 and J usage is TRBJ1-2; perhaps TRBD1 as D (6 bases). Germline values: CDR1 MNHEY, CDR2 SMNVEV (reference sequence). The CDR3 runs 12 residues. Trimming cost V 6 bases and J 8 bases, with 13 bases left between them. DNA of the CDR3: TGTGCCAGCAGCCAGGACAGCAGGGGCTACACCTTC. Its translation is CASSQDSRGYTF.